The clone carrying this T cell receptor (beta chain) was observed once. Germline-derived CDR1 and CDR2 are MNHEY and SVGAGI. After removal of 2 bases from V and 3 bases from J, the junction contained 9 bases not matched to a gene. The length of the CDR3 is 16 residues. This specimen comes from a study of T cell changes during pregnancy in multiple sclerosis. Sequencing was performed with immunoSEQ multiplex PCR; in TCRdb, only in-frame clones are kept and a portion is missing. Of about 68,000 clones detected, 90% appear once; the ten largest clones hold about 1.5%. The rearrangement joins TRBV6-5 to TRBJ1-1; 7 bases match TRBD1. The TCR sequence derives from a female donor with multiple sclerosis, enrolled in a pregnancy study. This material consisted of peripheral blood, taken in the third trimester of pregnancy. The chain's CDR3 is CASSYRGRVAYTEAFF. CDR3 sequence (DNA): TGTGCCAGCAGTTACAGGGGGCGAGTAGCCTACACTGAAGCTTTCTTT.